Listed below are T cell receptor beta chains from one sample, sequenced in a study of T cells in Graves' hyperthyroidism and ophthalmopathy. TCRdb re-analysed the multiplex PCR reads in MiXCR, keeping a single row per CDR3 protein. Among hundreds of thousands of distinct CDR3 sequences listed, about 15% were seen once. Sequenced sample: blood. The receptors originated from a man in his late teens or twenties with Graves' ophthalmopathy. CDR3s include the opening cysteine and the closing phenylalanine or tryptophan. The order of the fields is CDR3 protein, CDR3 DNA, D gene, clone size, J gene, V gene. The D gene is left open where the match is weak. Clone sizes are given selectively: once, few, many, or a class where the clone is expanded.

cdr3_aa: CSASRDMRTDTQYF
cdr3_nt: TGCAGTGCTAGCCGGGACATGAGGACAGATACGCAGTATTTT
d_call: -
clone_size: many
j_call: TRBJ2-3
v_call: TRBV20-1

cdr3_aa: CASSLEAEGQGHEQFF
cdr3_nt: TGTGCCAGCAGCTTAGAGGCGGAGGGACAGGGTCATGAGCAGTTCTTC
d_call: TRBD1
clone_size: few
j_call: TRBJ2-1
v_call: TRBV7-6

cdr3_aa: CASSVRTTNYGYTF
cdr3_nt: TGTGCCAGTAGTGTCCGGACTACTAACTATGGCTACACCTTC
d_call: -
clone_size: few
j_call: TRBJ1-2
v_call: TRBV19

cdr3_aa: CASSAPGQGRSYGYTF
cdr3_nt: TGTGCCAGCAGCGCACCGGGACAGGGACGGTCCTATGGCTACACCTTC
d_call: TRBD1
clone_size: -
j_call: TRBJ1-2
v_call: TRBV3-1

cdr3_aa: CASSLWGDRGNTQYF
cdr3_nt: TGCGCCAGCAGCTTGTGGGGTGACCGGGGGAATACGCAGTATTTT
d_call: -
clone_size: few
j_call: TRBJ2-3
v_call: TRBV5-1

cdr3_aa: CASSQEPSYGYTF
cdr3_nt: TGTGCCAGCAGCCAAGAGCCCTCCTATGGCTACACCTTC
d_call: -
clone_size: many
j_call: TRBJ1-2
v_call: TRBV3-1

cdr3_aa: CASSSLLYVRGYTF
cdr3_nt: TGTGCCAGCAGCTCTTTACTATACGTAAGGGGCTACACCTTC
d_call: -
clone_size: many
j_call: TRBJ1-2
v_call: TRBV28

cdr3_aa: CASSQVIAGVYEQYF
cdr3_nt: TGCGCCAGCAGCCAAGTTATAGCGGGAGTCTACGAGCAGTACTTC
d_call: TRBD2
clone_size: few
j_call: TRBJ2-7
v_call: TRBV4-1

cdr3_aa: CAWSVGWETQYF
cdr3_nt: TGTGCCTGGAGTGTTGGGTGGGAGACCCAGTACTTC
d_call: -
clone_size: many
j_call: TRBJ2-5
v_call: TRBV30

cdr3_aa: CASSLSSRLGGELFF
cdr3_nt: TGTGCCAGCAGTTTATCGTCGAGGCTGGGCGGGGAGCTGTTTTTT
d_call: -
clone_size: few
j_call: TRBJ2-2
v_call: TRBV27

cdr3_aa: CASSSRDSPPTDTQYF
cdr3_nt: TGTGCCAGCAGTTCCCGTGACTCACCACCCACAGATACGCAGTATTTT
d_call: -
clone_size: -
j_call: TRBJ2-3
v_call: TRBV12-3/TRBV12-4

cdr3_aa: CASSETVNDWKLFF
cdr3_nt: TGTGCCAGCAGTGAGACTGTTAATGATTGGAAACTGTTTTTT
d_call: -
clone_size: many
j_call: TRBJ1-4
v_call: TRBV6-1

cdr3_aa: CASSYSGDSNQPQHF
cdr3_nt: TGTGCCAGCAGTTACTCGGGGGACAGCAATCAGCCCCAGCATTTT
d_call: -
clone_size: many
j_call: TRBJ1-5
v_call: TRBV6-6

cdr3_aa: CASSFRGTADPSADTQYF
cdr3_nt: TGTGCCAGCAGCTTCAGGGGGACGGCAGACCCCTCCGCAGATACGCAGTATTTT
d_call: TRBD1
clone_size: many
j_call: TRBJ2-3
v_call: TRBV5-8

cdr3_aa: CASSPGTSTNEQYF
cdr3_nt: TGTGCCAGCAGCCCCGGGACTAGTACAAACGAGCAGTACTTC
d_call: TRBD2
clone_size: many
j_call: TRBJ2-7
v_call: TRBV5-4

cdr3_aa: CASSIPGTGGEAFF
cdr3_nt: TGTGCCAGTAGTATTCCAGGGACAGGTGGCGAAGCTTTCTTT
d_call: TRBD1
clone_size: few
j_call: TRBJ1-1
v_call: TRBV19

cdr3_aa: CASSPGVRGHEQFF
cdr3_nt: TGTGCCAGCAGTCCAGGGGTCAGGGGACATGAGCAGTTCTTC
d_call: -
clone_size: many
j_call: TRBJ2-1
v_call: TRBV11-3

cdr3_aa: CASSQGTGTLYEQYF
cdr3_nt: TGTGCCAGCAGCCAGGGCACCGGGACTCTCTACGAGCAGTACTTC
d_call: -
clone_size: -
j_call: TRBJ2-7
v_call: TRBV4-1

cdr3_aa: CASSYQTHRTVSTDTQYF
cdr3_nt: TGTGCCAGCAGTTACCAAACACACCGGACAGTAAGCACAGATACGCAGTATTTT
d_call: -
clone_size: once
j_call: TRBJ2-3
v_call: TRBV6-5

cdr3_aa: CASSTSTVNTGELFF
cdr3_nt: TGTGCCAGTAGTACCTCCACAGTGAACACCGGGGAGCTGTTTTTT
d_call: -
clone_size: -
j_call: TRBJ2-2
v_call: TRBV19

cdr3_aa: CASGLFTDTQYF
cdr3_nt: TGTGCTAGTGGTTTGTTCACAGATACGCAGTATTTT
d_call: -
clone_size: many
j_call: TRBJ2-3
v_call: TRBV12-5

cdr3_aa: CASSLGPSGGGELFF
cdr3_nt: TGTGCCAGCAGCTTAGGTCCTAGCGGGGGTGGGGAGCTGTTTTTT
d_call: TRBD2
clone_size: few
j_call: TRBJ2-2
v_call: TRBV7-2

cdr3_aa: CSVDSARSYNEQFF
cdr3_nt: TGCAGCGTTGATTCGGCCCGCTCCTACAATGAGCAGTTCTTC
d_call: -
clone_size: many
j_call: TRBJ2-1
v_call: TRBV29-1

cdr3_aa: CASSEWKGEETQYF
cdr3_nt: TGTGCCAGCAGTGAATGGAAGGGGGAAGAGACCCAGTACTTC
d_call: -
clone_size: few
j_call: TRBJ2-5
v_call: TRBV25-1

cdr3_aa: CSVVTGASYEQYF
cdr3_nt: TGCAGCGTTGTGACAGGAGCCTCCTACGAGCAGTACTTC
d_call: -
clone_size: few
j_call: TRBJ2-7
v_call: TRBV29-1

cdr3_aa: CASSLSSTAGGETFF
cdr3_nt: TGTGCCAGCAGCCTATCCTCTACTGCCGGCGGGGAGACTTTCTTT
d_call: -
clone_size: many
j_call: TRBJ1-1
v_call: TRBV3-1

cdr3_aa: CASSYTRDQPQHF
cdr3_nt: TGTGCCAGCAGTTACACGAGGGATCAGCCCCAGCATTTT
d_call: -
clone_size: many
j_call: TRBJ1-5
v_call: TRBV6-6

cdr3_aa: CASSQEGLRETQYF
cdr3_nt: TGTGCCAGCAGCCAAGAAGGGTTGAGAGAGACCCAGTACTTC
d_call: -
clone_size: -
j_call: TRBJ2-5
v_call: TRBV3-1

cdr3_aa: CASSLARALTTSGAYNEQFF
cdr3_nt: TGTGCCAGCAGCTTAGCCCGGGCGCTAACGACTAGCGGGGCCTACAATGAGCAGTTCTTC
d_call: TRBD2
clone_size: many
j_call: TRBJ2-1
v_call: TRBV7-2

cdr3_aa: CASSQEGFGNQPQHF
cdr3_nt: TGTGCCAGCAGCCAAGAGGGGTTTGGCAATCAGCCCCAGCATTTT
d_call: -
clone_size: many
j_call: TRBJ1-5
v_call: TRBV3-1

cdr3_aa: CAISWTGENEQYF
cdr3_nt: TGTGCCATCAGTTGGACAGGGGAAAACGAGCAGTACTTC
d_call: TRBD1
clone_size: many
j_call: TRBJ2-7
v_call: TRBV10-3

cdr3_aa: CASSPTEEQFF
cdr3_nt: TGCGCCAGCAGTCCTACTGAGGAGCAGTTCTTC
d_call: -
clone_size: -
j_call: TRBJ2-1
v_call: TRBV6-8

cdr3_aa: CASNKQGNYGYTF
cdr3_nt: TGTGCCAGCAACAAACAGGGGAACTATGGCTACACCTTC
d_call: TRBD1
clone_size: few
j_call: TRBJ1-2
v_call: TRBV6-1

cdr3_aa: CASRESYEQYF
cdr3_nt: TGTGCCAGCAGGGAATCCTACGAGCAGTACTTC
d_call: -
clone_size: many
j_call: TRBJ2-7
v_call: TRBV2

cdr3_aa: CASRVAAASTDTQYF
cdr3_nt: TGTGCCAGCAGAGTCGCGGCAGCTAGCACAGATACGCAGTATTTT
d_call: -
clone_size: many
j_call: TRBJ2-3
v_call: TRBV2

cdr3_aa: CASSQEGGTEAFF
cdr3_nt: TGCGCCAGCAGCCAAGAGGGTGGCACTGAAGCTTTCTTT
d_call: -
clone_size: many
j_call: TRBJ1-1
v_call: TRBV4-1

cdr3_aa: CAIKVGDATDTQYF
cdr3_nt: TGTGCCATCAAAGTCGGGGACGCCACAGATACGCAGTATTTT
d_call: -
clone_size: few
j_call: TRBJ2-3
v_call: TRBV10-3